This entry describes one T cell receptor beta chain. This clonotype was detected only a few times. What antigen it recognizes has not been identified. Within one base of it there is no much larger clone, and no base qualities were kept. The sample originates from a study of regulatory T cells in long-lasting Graves disease (TCRdb year 2021). The study in broad terms: Antithyroid drugs had been taken for less than 3 months by newly diagnosed Graves' disease patients. A total of 33 samples were covered by TCR sequencing, comprising around 13 persistent and 20 or so newly diagnosed Graves' disease patients. The study was registered as a clinical trial and conducted in China. This study used TCR sequencing and RNA sequencing of peripheral blood to compare persistent Graves' disease patients against newly diagnosed Graves' disease patients.

Explained via the paper, the time point label denotes: newly diagnosed GD, antithyroid drugs for less than 3 months. For both TCR sequencing and RNA sequencing, RNA was extracted from PBMCs using TRIzol. The diagnosis of Graves' disease followed American Thyroid Association guidelines. Recruitment of patients was carried out at an endocrinology department in Xi'an, China. From each patient, 7.5 to 9.5 milliliters of peripheral blood was collected into an EDTA anticoagulant tube. Ficoll Paque Plus density gradient separation was used to isolate PBMCs, and no additional T cell sorting was done. RNA quality was checked with an Agilent 2100 Bioanalyzer and agarose gel, and concentration with a NanoDrop 2000. The library was generated by multiplex PCR. Reads for this sample came from an Illumina HiSeq 4000. CDR3 regions were amplified by Arm-PCR with iRepertoire HTBI primers to construct TCR beta libraries. Gel purification was performed on PCR products prior to sequencing. Concerning the study's data processing: A total of fewer than 80 TRBV and some 15 TRBJ segments were identified across samples and were used for gene usage analysis of CDR3 amino acid clonotypes. COPE and FqMerger were used to merge filtered high-quality paired reads into contigs. BLAST was used to align contigs to IMGT TRBV, TRBD and TRBJ reference genes, with CDR3 defined following IMGT. Clonotypes above 0.1% frequency were classified as highly expanded clones. Shannon entropy was used to measure repertoire diversity, and the Gini coefficient was used to measure V-J evenness. Clonotypes shared by more than one individual were considered public. In-frame beta chains were kept once TCRdb had trimmed the public reads at Q25 with fastp and called clones with MiXCR. Identical CDR3 protein sequences are pooled into one entry, listed with their most common genes and DNA. The V and J calls come from TCRdb's annotation, not from the publication. Across this sample there are a few hundred thousand distinct CDR3 sequences, with about 19% seen only once. Over 11% of the sample lies in the top ten.

Findings and caveats that apply to the study as a whole: Lower TCR Shannon entropy and fewer highly expanded clones were observed in persistent Graves' disease patients than in newly diagnosed patients, which suggested clonal expansion. More public clonotypes were shared among persistent patients (about 2,800) than among newly diagnosed patients (roughly 1,000). The authors noted that the small sample size was a limitation that may lower accuracy. Sequencing and analysis were limited to the TCR beta chain. Because the primary lesion, thyroid tissue, could not be accessed, the study looked at peripheral blood alone.

The material sequenced was peripheral blood mononuclear cells (PBMCs), taken at new diagnosis, from a patient treated with antithyroid drugs. This TCR was sampled from a female donor with Graves disease.

Here is the DNA: TGTGCCAGCAGTGACTCGGAGGGCAGGGGGTACACCTTC. This is translated as CASSDSEGRGYTF. The rearranged segments are TRBV6-4 and TRBJ1-2, with 7 bases aligning to TRBD1. According to the germline V gene, CDR1 reads MRHNA and CDR2 reads SNTAGT. Reading from cysteine to phenylalanine, the CDR3 counts 13 amino acids. The kept DNA is CDR3 alone, 39 bases in frame from the first base. Trimming takes 0 bases off V and 11 bases off J; junction bases not matched to a gene: 6.